The entry below gives a single TCR beta chain sequence along with its context. The data stem from a study of blood T cell repertoires in COVID-19. About the study: Samples representing acute and convalescent COVID-19 were sourced from the United States, Italy and Spain. Nucleic acid was either cDNA or gDNA, and it came from T cells, B-cell-depleted T cells, or PBMCs.

Per the original data handling: Estimation of nucleated cell counts was performed using reference gene primer amplification. Generated by immunoSEQ multiplex PCR, the TCRdb table keeps only in-frame clones and is missing some. V and J calls and clone size are copied from that table; D and trimming were computed from the DNA. In the table there are about 280,000 clones, approximately 91% of which are singletons. Germline V lookup: CDR1 SGHRS, CDR2 YFSETQ. This CDR3 contains 15 residues. With 0 bases removed from V and 1 base from J, the gap between germline ends came to 10 bases. The TCR originated in a man aged 18 to 35 with active or convalescent COVID-19. The chain carries TRBV5-1 and TRBJ1-1; the D gene is possibly TRBD1 (5 bases). Sequenced material: peripheral blood. In DNA, the CDR3 is TGCGCCAGCAGCTTGGCCCTACAGGAGAACACTGAAGCTTTCTTT. This codes for CASSLALQENTEAFF.